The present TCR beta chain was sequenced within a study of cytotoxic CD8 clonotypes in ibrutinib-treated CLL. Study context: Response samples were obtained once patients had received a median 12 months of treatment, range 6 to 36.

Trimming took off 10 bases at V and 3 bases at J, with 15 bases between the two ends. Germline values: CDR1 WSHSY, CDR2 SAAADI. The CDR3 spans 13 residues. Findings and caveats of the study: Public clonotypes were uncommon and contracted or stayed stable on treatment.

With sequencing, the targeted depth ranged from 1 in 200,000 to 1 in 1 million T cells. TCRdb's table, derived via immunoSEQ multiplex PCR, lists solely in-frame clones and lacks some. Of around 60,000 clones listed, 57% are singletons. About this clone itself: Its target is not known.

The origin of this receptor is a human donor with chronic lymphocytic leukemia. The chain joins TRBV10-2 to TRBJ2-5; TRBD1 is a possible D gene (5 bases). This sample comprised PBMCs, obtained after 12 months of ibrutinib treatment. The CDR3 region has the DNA TGCGCCACCCAAAGGGGCTCAGAAGAGACCCAGTACTTC. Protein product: CATQRGSEETQYF.